The 10 T cell receptor beta chains reported below all come from one sample, sequenced in a study of blood T cell repertoires in COVID-19. Assay used: immunoSEQ multiplex PCR; TCRdb lists only in-frame clones, some missing. The table lists about 200,000 clones, about 85% of them singletons. The material sequenced was peripheral blood. These receptors came from a woman older than 75 with acute or convalescent COVID-19.

This chain joins TRBV7-2 and TRBJ2-7, with 8 bases fitting TRBD2. The junction had 9 bases not matched to a gene; V was cut back by 5 bases and J by 3 bases. This CDR3 region has 15 residues. The germline V gene has CDR1 SGHTA and CDR2 FQGNSA. The CDR3 loop is CASSPVSREGYEQYF. CDR3 DNA: TGTGCCAGCAGCCCCGTGAGTCGGGAGGGCTACGAGCAGTACTTC.

The chain is built from TRBV6-5 and TRBJ2-3, with TRBD1 as a possible D gene (6 bases). Trimming cost V 4 bases and J 2 bases, with 10 bases left between them. This CDR3 has 14 amino acids. CDR1 and CDR2 (germline): MNHEY, SVGAGI. CDR3 sequence: CASSSGVYTDTQYF. For the CDR3, the DNA is TGTGCCAGCAGTTCAGGGGTTTACACAGATACGCAGTATTTT.

CDR3 in amino acids: CASSYGQSDTQYF. The DNA for the CDR3 is TGTGCCAGCAGCTACGGACAGTCAGATACGCAGTATTTT. The rearrangement joins TRBV7-2 to TRBJ2-3, with a possible D match to TRBD1 (6 bases). V lost 4 bases, J lost 4 bases, and 9 bases lay in between. CDR3 length: 13 residues. Germline V gives CDR1 SGHTA, CDR2 FQGNSA.

This clone was counted between two and nine times. V usage is TRBV5-1 and J usage is TRBJ1-5; TRBD1 aligns across 10 bases. J lost 3 bases, V lost 5 bases, and 5 bases had no gene match. Germline loops: CDR1 SGHRS, CDR2 YFSETQ. This CDR3 comprises 15 residues. The CDR3 loop reads CASRTGTGVNQPQHF. DNA for the CDR3: TGCGCCAGCAGGACCGGGACAGGGGTCAATCAGCCCCAGCATTTT.

This clone has only one observation. The V call is TRBV6-2 or TRBV6-3, the J call TRBJ1-5; TRBD1 agrees at 9 bases. In germline, CDR1 is MNHEY, CDR2 SVGEGT. V trimming: 6 bases; J trimming: 6 bases; junction bases outside the gene matches: 6. CDR3 length equals 14 residues. CDR3 DNA: TGTGCCAGCAGCTGGACAGGGGTGCGTCAGCCCCAGCATTTT. Translation: CASSWTGVRQPQHF.

The CDR3 DNA reads as TGTGCCAGCAGCCTGACTAGCGGGAGATGGTACGAGCAGTACTTC. Translated, it gives CASSLTSGRWYEQYF. The genes are TRBV7-9 and TRBJ2-7; 12 bases match TRBD2. This CDR3 spans 15 amino acids. The V gene's germline CDR1 is SEHNR and CDR2 FQNEAQ (reference sequence). V lost 5 bases to trimming and J lost 4 bases; unmatched junction nucleotides: 6.

This clone has only a few counts. The chain has TRBV12-3 or TRBV12-4 and TRBJ1-1; D gene uncertain. This CDR3 comprises 12 residues. The V and J ends lost 7 bases and 11 bases respectively, with 17 bases between them. For the CDR3, the DNA is TGTGCCAGCATCTGGAGCCTAACGGCCGCTTTCTTT. It yields the protein CASIWSLTAAFF.

This clone is a singleton in its sample. The rearrangement uses TRBV15 and TRBJ1-3; no clear D. Trimming cost V 0 bases and J 7 bases, with 10 bases left between them. Germline V gives CDR1 LNHNV, CDR2 YYDKDF (reference sequence). The CDR3 length is 14 residues. CDR3 loop: CATSREPSTNTIYF. CDR3 nucleotide sequence: TGTGCCACCAGCAGAGAACCCAGTACGAACACCATATATTTT.

The chain employs TRBV27 and TRBJ1-3, with a possible D match to TRBD1 (6 bases). The V gene's germline CDR1 is MNHEY and CDR2 SMNVEV (reference sequence). The CDR3 sequence is 12 residues long. V was trimmed by 6 bases and J by 7 bases, leaving 10 bases between them. The CDR3 loop is CASRGGGNTIYF. The CDR3 bases are TGTGCCAGCAGAGGGGGAGGGAACACCATATATTTT.

This rearrangement joins TRBV5-5 to TRBJ1-4, with 7 bases lining up with TRBD1. Germline lookup yields CDR1 SGHKS and CDR2 YYEKEE (reference sequence). The CDR3 length is 14 residues. Losses at the gene ends were 4 bases for V and 7 bases for J; bases not matched to a gene: 7. The CDR3 loop reads CASSTGTDLEKLFF. In nucleotides, the CDR3 is TGTGCCAGCAGCACCGGGACAGACCTTGAAAAACTGTTTTTT.